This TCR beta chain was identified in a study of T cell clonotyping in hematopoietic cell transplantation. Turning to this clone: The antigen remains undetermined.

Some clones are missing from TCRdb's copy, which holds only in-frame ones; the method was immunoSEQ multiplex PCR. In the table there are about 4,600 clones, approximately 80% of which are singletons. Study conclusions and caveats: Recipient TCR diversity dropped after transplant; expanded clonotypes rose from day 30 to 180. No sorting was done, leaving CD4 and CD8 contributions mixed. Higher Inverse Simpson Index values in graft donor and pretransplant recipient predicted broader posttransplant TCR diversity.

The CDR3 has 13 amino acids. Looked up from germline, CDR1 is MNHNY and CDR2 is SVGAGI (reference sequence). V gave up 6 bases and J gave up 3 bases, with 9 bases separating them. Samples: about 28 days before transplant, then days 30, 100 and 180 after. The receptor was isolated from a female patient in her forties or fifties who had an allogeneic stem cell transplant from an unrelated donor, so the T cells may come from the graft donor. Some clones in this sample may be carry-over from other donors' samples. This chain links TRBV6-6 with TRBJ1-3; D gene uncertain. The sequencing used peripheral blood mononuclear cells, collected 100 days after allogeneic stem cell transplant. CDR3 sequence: CASRSGDGNTIYF. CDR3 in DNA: TGTGCCAGCAGGAGTGGGGATGGAAACACCATATATTTT.